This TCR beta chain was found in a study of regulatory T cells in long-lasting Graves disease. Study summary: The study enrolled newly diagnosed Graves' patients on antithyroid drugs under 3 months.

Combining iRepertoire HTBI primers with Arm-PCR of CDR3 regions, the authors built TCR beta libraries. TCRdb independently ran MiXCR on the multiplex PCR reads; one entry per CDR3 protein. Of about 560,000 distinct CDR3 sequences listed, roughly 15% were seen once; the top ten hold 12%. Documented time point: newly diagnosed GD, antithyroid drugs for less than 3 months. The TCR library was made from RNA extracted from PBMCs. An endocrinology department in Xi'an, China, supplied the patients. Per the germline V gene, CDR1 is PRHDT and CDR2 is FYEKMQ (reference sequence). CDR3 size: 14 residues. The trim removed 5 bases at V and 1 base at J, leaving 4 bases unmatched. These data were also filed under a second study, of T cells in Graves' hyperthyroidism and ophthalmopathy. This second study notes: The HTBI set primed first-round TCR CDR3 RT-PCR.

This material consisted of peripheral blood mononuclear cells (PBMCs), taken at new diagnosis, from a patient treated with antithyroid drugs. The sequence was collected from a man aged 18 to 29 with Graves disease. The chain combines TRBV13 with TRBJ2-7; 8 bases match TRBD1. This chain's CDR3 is CASSHRDRSYEQYF. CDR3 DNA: TGTGCCAGCAGCCATCGGGACAGGTCCTACGAGCAGTACTTC.